Each of the 14 T cell receptor beta chains below was sequenced from the same sample in a study of shared clonotypes between healthy human individuals. The data were produced by immunoSEQ multiplex PCR, yet TCRdb's version contains in-frame clones alone and is incomplete. In the table there are approximately 2,000,000 clones, 80% to 95% of which are singletons. The sequencing input was naive CD4+ T cells from PBMCs. Subset in this sample: CD45RA+ positively selected. The receptors were sampled from a man younger than 30 in good health. Some clones in this sample may be carry-over from other donors' samples.

The chain uses TRBV5-1 and TRBJ2-1; 8 bases match TRBD1. V was pared by 0 bases and J by 7 bases, with 6 bases of the junction left unmatched. The germline CDR1 and CDR2 sequences are SGHRS and YFSETQ. This CDR3 comprises 15 residues. This CDR3 is CASSLGQGTRNEQFF. CDR3 nucleotides: TGCGCCAGCAGCTTGGGACAGGGGACGAGGAATGAGCAGTTCTTC.

This sequence joins TRBV5-1 and TRBJ2-2; D not resolved. This CDR3 region has 13 residues. V lost 2 bases to trimming and J lost 5 bases, with 7 bases between them. Germline CDR1 and CDR2: SGHRS and YFSETQ. CDR3 sequence (DNA): TGCGCCAGCAGCTTTAGGGCAACCGGGGAGCTGTTTTTT. This sequence encodes CASSFRATGELFF.

This chain joins TRBV28 and TRBJ1-2; 9 nucleotides match TRBD1. The CDR3 totals 15 residues. The germline CDR1 and CDR2 sequences are MDHEN and SYDVKM. Trimming at V came to 7 bases and at J to 5 bases, leaving 11 bases not matched to a gene. The CDR3 here is CASKQTGGELYGYTF. In DNA form, the CDR3 reads TGTGCCAGCAAACAAACAGGGGGCGAGTTGTATGGCTACACCTTC.

This sequence joins TRBV28 and TRBJ1-1, with D possibly TRBD1 on 5 matching bases. Germline V CDR1 and CDR2: MDHEN, SYDVKM. There are 12 residues in the CDR3. Trimming cost V 7 bases and J 11 bases, with 17 bases left between them. CDR3 residues: CASNSRGGVAFF. The DNA for the CDR3 is TGTGCCAGCAACTCGAGGGGAGGGGTTGCTTTCTTT. The whole variable domain, filled in from reference TRBV28 and TRBJ1-1, reads DVKVTQSSRYLVKRTGEKVFLECVQDMDHENMFWYRQDPGLGLRLIYFSYDVKMKEKGDIPEGYSVSREKKERFSLILESASTNQTSMYLCASNSRGGVAFFGQGTRLTVV.

V and J are TRBV11-2 and TRBJ2-1; 10 nucleotides line up with TRBD2. Trimming removed 4 bases from V and 5 bases from J; junction bases left unmatched: 8. The germline V gene encodes CDR1 SGHAT and CDR2 FQNNGV. The CDR3 spans 16 residues. The DNA of the CDR3 is TGTGCCAGCAGCTCATACAGCGGGAGGGCCGACAATGAGCAGTTCTTC. Translated, it gives CASSSYSGRADNEQFF.

The rearrangement links TRBV7-2 to TRBJ1-5; D unresolved. Per germline, CDR1 SGHTA and CDR2 FQGNSA. Trimming removed 2 bases at V and 1 base at J, with 6 bases between. This CDR3 spans 14 amino acids. CDR3 protein: CASSLSQSNQPQHF. CDR3 nucleotide sequence: TGTGCCAGCAGCTTAAGTCAAAGCAATCAGCCCCAGCATTTT.

J is TRBJ2-7 and V is TRBV28, with D maybe TRBD1 (6 bases). The CDR3 consists of 16 residues. Germline V CDR1 and CDR2: MDHEN, SYDVKM. Trimming cost V 2 bases and J 7 bases, with 21 bases left between them. CDR3 in DNA: TGTGCCAGCAGTTTACTGTCGGGGACACTGGCTTGGGAGCAGTACTTC. As protein: CASSLLSGTLAWEQYF.

V and J are TRBV27 and TRBJ2-1; a weak D match, TRBD2 (6 bases). The germline V gene has CDR1 MNHEY and CDR2 SMNVEV (reference sequence). Trimming took off 3 bases at V and 4 bases at J, with 7 bases between the two ends. This CDR3 has 13 residues. The CDR3 sequence is CASSFRGYNEQFF. The CDR3 DNA reads TGTGCCAGCAGTTTCCGGGGGTACAATGAGCAGTTCTTC.

This clone turned up a few times. The chain is built from TRBV2 and TRBJ1-5; a weak D match, TRBD1 (5 bases). This CDR3 region has 14 residues. Germline CDR1 reads SNHLY; CDR2 reads FYNNEI. V lost 4 bases to trimming and J lost 7 bases, with 14 bases between them. The CDR3 sequence: CASSGGSGDQPQHF. In DNA, the CDR3 is TGTGCCAGCAGTGGGGGGTCTGGGGACCAGCCCCAGCATTTT. The complete variable domain, with remaining parts taken from reference TRBV2 and TRBJ1-5, reads EPEVTQTPSHQVTQMGQEVILRCVPISNHLYFYWYRQILGQKVEFLVSFYNNEISEKSEIFDDQFSVERPDGSNFTLKIRSTKLEDSAMYFCASSGGSGDQPQHFGDGTRLSIL.

This chain joins TRBV11-2 and TRBJ2-3, with D unclear. V lost 0 bases and J 2 bases, leaving 12 bases between the germline ends. Germline assignment: CDR1 SGHAT and CDR2 FQNNGV. The CDR3 spans 16 residues. The CDR3 nucleotides are TGTGCCAGCAGCTTAGATCCGGGCCATTACACAGATACGCAGTATTTT. Residues: CASSLDPGHYTDTQYF.

V gene TRBV5-1 combines with J gene TRBJ2-7, with D perhaps matching TRBD2 (7 bases). Germline lookup yields CDR1 SGHRS and CDR2 YFSETQ. This CDR3 has 15 amino acids. V was pared by 0 bases and J by 3 bases, with 13 bases between. This CDR3 reads CASSLDGGALYEQYF. The CDR3, as DNA: TGCGCCAGCAGCTTGGATGGGGGGGCTCTCTACGAGCAGTACTTC.

The chain is built from TRBV5-1 and TRBJ2-7; 9 bases map to TRBD1. This CDR3 is 14 amino acids long. Germline loops: CDR1 SGHRS, CDR2 YFSETQ. Unmatched junction bases numbered 8, after V lost 4 bases and J lost 6 bases. The CDR3 loop reads CASSVGQGFVEQYF. Written as DNA, the CDR3 is TGCGCCAGCAGCGTCGGACAGGGGTTCGTCGAGCAGTACTTC.

This rearrangement joins TRBV5-1 to TRBJ2-7, with a tentative D call TRBD1 (7 bases). The CDR3 is made up of 12 amino acids. Deletions cut 6 bases from V and 3 bases from J, with 10 bases between. Per germline, CDR1 SGHRS and CDR2 YFSETQ. The CDR3 bases are TGCGCCAGCACCAGGGGGGACTACGAGCAGTACTTC. It specifies CASTRGDYEQYF.

The V gene is TRBV14, the J gene TRBJ1-5; D is unresolved. Germline V lookup: CDR1 SGHDN, CDR2 FVKESK. Trimming stripped 3 bases from V and 11 bases from J, with 11 bases between. This CDR3 comprises 12 residues. As DNA, the CDR3 is TGTGCCAGCAGCCACTCGAAGGGAGCCCAGCATTTT. This gives the protein CASSHSKGAQHF.